These 29 T cell receptor beta chains share one sample of origin, sequenced in a study of shared clonotypes between healthy human individuals. Here immunoSEQ multiplex PCR was the method, and the copy in TCRdb shows in-frame clones only, minus some. Found here are around 700,000 clones, 72% of them singletons; the top ten hold approximately 1.8%. The material sequenced was memory CD4+ T cells sorted from blood. Subset in this sample: CD45RA-negative fraction. Receptors were obtained from a woman under 40 in good health.

This sequence joins TRBV2 and TRBJ2-5; 7 bases line up with TRBD1. Germline V CDR1 and CDR2: SNHLY, FYNNEI. The CDR3 totals 13 residues. V dropped 4 bases and J dropped 10; count of bases not matched to a gene: 9. As DNA, the CDR3 is TGTGCCAGCAGTGTCGGGACAGTGTCGGTCCAGTACTTC. Its protein is CASSVGTVSVQYF.

CDR3 in amino acids: CASSPPGPPEQYF. The DNA of the CDR3 is TGTGCCAGCTCACCCCCGGGCCCGCCCGAGCAGTACTTC. The rearrangement links TRBV18 to TRBJ2-7; no clear D. V was clipped by 3 bases and J by 6 bases, with 12 bases between them. Germline V gene data show CDR1 as KGHSH and CDR2 as LQKENI. This CDR3 spans 13 amino acids.

This chain links TRBV5-1 with TRBJ2-1; no clear D gene. Germline loops: CDR1 SGHRS, CDR2 YFSETQ. The CDR3 has 13 amino acids. Trimming pared 4 bases from V and 12 bases from J, leaving 17 bases between. CDR3 in DNA: TGCGCCAGCAGCCTTGACTGGGGTCAGGTGCAGTTCTTC. Protein: CASSLDWGQVQFF.

This clone has more than one count but fewer than ten. The CDR3 region is CASSDSSRSYEQYF. DNA for the CDR3: TGTGCCAGCAGTGATAGCTCTCGCTCCTACGAGCAGTACTTC. The chain has TRBV25-1 and TRBJ2-7; D is unresolved. CDR3 length: 14 amino acids. From germline, CDR1 is MGHDK and CDR2 SYGVNS. Trimming shortened V by 3 bases and J by 0 bases, and 9 bases separated the two germline ends.

The gene calls are TRBV6-1 and TRBJ1-1; 9 bases line up with TRBD1. There are 15 residues in the CDR3. After removal of 10 bases from V and 3 bases from J, the junction contained 12 bases not matched to a gene. CDR1 is MNHNS, CDR2 SASEGT, per germline. The chain's CDR3 is CATCPWTGEDTEAFF. CDR3 nucleotide sequence: TGTGCCACCTGCCCTTGGACAGGGGAGGACACTGAAGCTTTCTTT.

CDR3 region: CSVEEGSFGYTF. CDR3 sequence (DNA): TGCAGCGTTGAAGAGGGGAGTTTTGGCTACACCTTC. The V and J genes are TRBV29-1 and TRBJ1-2; D ambiguous. V lost 0 bases and J lost 7, with 9 bases in between. The germline V gene encodes CDR1 SQVTM and CDR2 ANQGSEA. The CDR3 is 12 amino acids.

V gene TRBV25-1 combines with J gene TRBJ1-4, with TRBD1 identical over 11 bases. Germline lookup yields CDR1 MGHDK and CDR2 SYGVNS. V lost 4 bases, J lost 7 bases, and 5 bases stayed unmatched. This CDR3 spans 15 amino acids. The CDR3, as DNA: TGTGCCAGCAGTGCCGGACAGGGGGCGTCTGAAAAACTGTTTTTT. It translates to CASSAGQGASEKLFF.

At least ten counts were recorded for this clone. The same CDR3 also results from other DNA sequences found in this sample. The rearrangement uses TRBV5-1 and TRBJ1-5; D not certain. The V gene's germline CDR1 is SGHRS and CDR2 YFSETQ. This CDR3 contains 15 residues. Trimming took off 2 bases at V and 0 bases at J, with 9 bases between the two ends. In DNA form, the CDR3 reads TGCGCCAGCAGCTTAGCGGGAAATAGCAATCAGCCCCAGCATTTT. Translated, it gives CASSLAGNSNQPQHF.

This clone was counted a single time. The chain couples TRBV10-3 to TRBJ2-7, with a weak D call TRBD2 (6 bases). Germline lookup yields CDR1 ENHRY and CDR2 SYGVKD. The CDR3 spans 13 residues. V lost 2 bases and J lost 9, with 14 bases in between. CDR3 residues: CAISEEYLGGQYF. The CDR3 DNA follows: TGTGCCATCAGTGAGGAGTATCTCGGGGGGCAGTACTTC.

In this sample, this clone turned up a few times. Other DNA sequences of this sample code for an identical CDR3. This chain links TRBV28 with TRBJ2-2; the match to TRBD1 covers 11 bases. V was clipped by 4 bases and J by 4 bases; unmatched bases: 2. Germline-derived CDR1 and CDR2 are MDHEN and SYDVKM. The CDR3 has 15 amino acids. The CDR3: CASSWGQGGTGELFF. The DNA of the CDR3 is TGTGCCAGCAGTTGGGGACAGGGGGGCACCGGGGAGCTGTTTTTT.

V is TRBV7-8 and J is TRBJ2-7; D uncertain. The V and J ends lost 5 bases and 4 bases respectively, with 15 bases between them. CDR3 length equals 14 residues. Germline V gene lookup returns CDR1 SGHVS and CDR2 FQNEAQ. CDR3 sequence: CASSIRFQEYEQYF. The CDR3 nucleotides read TGTGCCAGCAGCATTAGATTCCAGGAATACGAGCAGTACTTC.

V gene TRBV18 combines with J gene TRBJ2-1, with 7 bases that match TRBD2. Germline loops: CDR1 KGHSH, CDR2 LQKENI. The ends lost 6 bases at V and 4 bases at J; junction bases unmatched: 9. The CDR3 sequence is 15 residues long. CDR3 region: CASSPAAGLYNEQFF. DNA for the CDR3: TGTGCCAGCTCCCCAGCAGCGGGACTGTACAATGAGCAGTTCTTC. Using reference TRBV18 and TRBJ2-1 for the parts outside the CDR3, the full variable domain is NAGVMQNPRHLVRRRGQEARLRCSPMKGHSHVYWYRQLPEEGLKFMVYLQKENIIDESGMPKERFSAEFPKEGPSILRIQQVVRGDSAAYFCASSPAAGLYNEQFFGPGTRLTVL.

This rearrangement joins TRBV11-2 to TRBJ1-5; D might be TRBD1 (6 bases). Trimming removed 2 bases from V and 3 bases from J, with 20 bases in between. Germline CDR1 reads SGHAT; CDR2 reads FQNNGV. The CDR3 is 18 amino acids. CDR3 DNA: TGTGCCAGCAGCTTAATGGCACAGGGCACGCCTAACAATCAGCCCCAGCATTTT. It is translated as CASSLMAQGTPNNQPQHF.

Here the CDR3 reads CASRGLSSGANVLTF. In nucleotides, the CDR3 is TGTGCCAGCAGAGGCCTCTCATCTGGGGCCAACGTCCTGACTTTC. The V gene is TRBV27, the J gene TRBJ2-6; D unclear. This CDR3 has 15 amino acids. Germline lookup yields CDR1 MNHEY and CDR2 SMNVEV (reference sequence). V lost 6 bases and J lost 1, with 10 bases in between.

V usage is TRBV5-1 and J usage is TRBJ2-2; TRBD1 might be the D (6 bases). V dropped 0 bases and J dropped 4 bases, with 13 bases sitting between them. From germline, CDR1 is SGHRS and CDR2 YFSETQ. The CDR3 is made up of 16 amino acids. The CDR3 nucleotides are TGCGCCAGCAGCTTGGCTGTGGGGGCAGGCACCGGGGAGCTGTTTTTT. This sequence encodes CASSLAVGAGTGELFF.

This clone was detected only once. V usage is TRBV19 and J usage is TRBJ2-2; D unclear. The germline gives CDR1 LNHDA, CDR2 SQIVND (reference sequence). The CDR3 contains 14 residues. V was shortened by 3 bases and J by 4 bases, with 9 bases between the two germline ends. In DNA form, the CDR3 reads TGTGCCAGTAGTATCAAATTGGGCACCGGGGAGCTGTTTTTT. As protein: CASSIKLGTGELFF.

This clone was seen once. The V call is TRBV6-5, the J call TRBJ2-5; TRBD1 matches 9 bases. Germline trimming cut 0 bases from V and 0 bases from J; bases unmatched to any gene: 2. The CDR3 runs to 16 residues. Germline-derived CDR1 and CDR2 are MNHEY and SVGAGI. In DNA form, the CDR3 reads TGTGCCAGCAGTTACTCAGGACAGGGGCACCAAGAGACCCAGTACTTC. It specifies CASSYSGQGHQETQYF.

The V and J genes are TRBV5-1 and TRBJ2-1; D remains unclear. Between the trimmed V and J ends, which lost 3 bases and 6 bases, there was a span of 10 bases. The CDR3 has 13 amino acids. CDR1 is SGHRS, CDR2 YFSETQ, per germline. The CDR3, as DNA: TGCGCCAGCAGCTGGTCGAGTGCCAATGAGCAGTTCTTC. Its translation is CASSWSSANEQFF.

This clone was counted once. This chain joins TRBV18 and TRBJ1-4, with D tentatively TRBD1 (6 bases). V dropped 5 bases and J dropped 4 bases, with 14 bases sitting between them. This CDR3 region has 15 residues. Germline loops: CDR1 KGHSH, CDR2 LQKENI. The CDR3 nucleotides are TGTGCCAGCTCAACAAACAGGGCTGGTAATGAAAAACTGTTTTTT. It is translated as CASSTNRAGNEKLFF.

This clone turned up a few times. This chain uses TRBV2 with TRBJ1-5; TRBD1 is a possible D gene (6 bases). The CDR3 runs 15 residues. Germline CDR1 SNHLY, CDR2 FYNNEI. Trimming took off 6 bases at V and 2 bases at J, with 14 bases between the two ends. The CDR3 region is CASSPTGRGNQPQHF. The DNA for the CDR3 is TGTGCCAGCAGCCCGACAGGACGGGGCAATCAGCCCCAGCATTTT.

The chain links TRBV29-1 to TRBJ2-3; 7 bases are shared with TRBD1. V shed 7 bases and J 2 bases; nucleotides not matched to a gene: 3. The CDR3 is 12 amino acids. Germline CDR1 and CDR2: SQVTM and ANQGSEA. The CDR3 DNA follows: TGCAGCGCCGGGACAGCCACAGATACGCAGTATTTT. It specifies CSAGTATDTQYF.

This clone has at least ten counts. The rearrangement links TRBV9 to TRBJ2-1, with TRBD2 as a possible D gene (6 bases). This CDR3 comprises 15 residues. V gave up 3 bases and J gave up 3 bases, with 13 bases separating them. CDR1 is SGDLS, CDR2 YYNGEE, per germline. In nucleotides, the CDR3 is TGTGCCAGCAGCGGGGATAGCGGCAACTACAATGAGCAGTTCTTC. It codes for CASSGDSGNYNEQFF.

This chain joins TRBV16 and TRBJ2-5; D gene unclear. The CDR3 is 12 amino acids. Between the trimmed V and J ends, which lost 4 bases and 5 bases, there was a span of 8 bases. CDR1 is KGHSY and CDR2 is FQNENV in the germline V gene. CDR3 sequence reads: CASSPQEETQYF. The CDR3 DNA follows: TGTGCCAGCAGCCCCCAGGAGGAGACCCAGTACTTC.

The V and J genes are TRBV7-2 and TRBJ2-2; D may be TRBD1 (5 bases). Looked up from germline, CDR1 is SGHTA and CDR2 is FQGNSA. Deletions cut 1 base from V and 6 bases from J, with 18 bases between. This CDR3 has 17 residues. The CDR3 reads CASSLDIAAGQAGELFF. The DNA for the CDR3 is TGTGCCAGCAGCTTAGATATTGCGGCAGGGCAGGCCGGGGAGCTGTTTTTT.

The gene calls are TRBV18 and TRBJ1-4; no reliable D call. Germline CDR1 KGHSH, CDR2 LQKENI. Trimming took 6 bases from V and 5 from J, leaving 16 bases between them. There are 15 residues in the CDR3. CDR3 amino acids: CASSRATNLNEKLFF. In DNA, the CDR3 is TGTGCCAGCTCCCGTGCGACAAACTTAAATGAAAAACTGTTTTTT.

The J gene is TRBJ1-4, the V gene TRBV29-1, with D possibly TRBD1 on 6 matching bases. Germline CDR1 is SQVTM and CDR2 is ANQGSEA. Trimming left V 7 bases short and J 2 bases short, with 14 bases between. The CDR3 is made up of 14 amino acids. CDR3 nucleotides: TGCAGCGGGTCGGGGGGCGGCACTAATGAAAAACTGTTTTTT. This translates into CSGSGGGTNEKLFF.

This clone was detected once. The chain carries TRBV7-8 and TRBJ2-7; D perhaps matches TRBD2 (7 bases). The V end lost 5 bases, the J end lost 6 bases, and 23 bases lay between the germline ends. The germline V gene encodes CDR1 SGHVS and CDR2 FQNEAQ. CDR3 length: 16 amino acids. The CDR3 protein is CASSPLGGQKPGEQYF. CDR3 bases: TGTGCCAGCAGCCCCCTGGGGGGGCAAAAGCCGGGCGAGCAGTACTTC.

The chain recombines TRBV28 with TRBJ2-1; D is unresolved. The V and J ends lost 8 bases and 6 bases respectively, with 8 bases between them. The V gene's germline CDR1 is MDHEN and CDR2 SYDVKM. CDR3 length: 11 amino acids. The DNA of the CDR3 is TGTGCCAGCGTAAGTTCCAATGAGCAGTTCTTC. Its protein product is CASVSSNEQFF.

This chain joins TRBV2 and TRBJ2-7; 10 bases are shared with TRBD1. Germline trimming cut 7 bases from V and 7 bases from J; bases unmatched to any gene: 13. In germline, CDR1 is SNHLY, CDR2 FYNNEI. This CDR3 region has 15 residues. DNA for the CDR3: TGTGCCAGCACCATAACCGGGACAGGGGTTAAGGAGCAGTACTTC. Translated: CASTITGTGVKEQYF.